This TCR beta chain was identified during a study of blood T cell repertoires in COVID-19. J lost 4 bases, V lost 4 bases, and 1 base had no gene match. Germline V CDR1 and CDR2: ENHRY, SYGVKD. This CDR3 region has 15 residues. In regard to this clone: The same CDR3 arises from other DNA sequences in this sample as well.

Method: immunoSEQ multiplex PCR; TCRdb's copy keeps in-frame clones and lacks some. Among just over 250,000 clones listed, approximately 90% were seen once. The TCR comes from a man aged 55 to 69 who had recovered from COVID-19. The V gene is TRBV10-3, the J gene TRBJ2-3; 14 bases fit TRBD2. What was sequenced was peripheral blood. CDR3 region: CAISGTSGGPDTQYF. CDR3 bases: TGTGCCATCAGTGGGACTAGCGGGGGGCCAGATACGCAGTATTTT.